The sequence of this T cell receptor beta chain was determined in a study of blood T cell repertoires in COVID-19. Study-wide context: PBMCs, B-cell-depleted T cells, or T cells provided the cDNA or gDNA that made up the material.

Only in-frame clones appear in the TCRdb table, and some are missing; sequencing was by immunoSEQ multiplex PCR. The sample records 200,000 to 250,000 clones, less than 85% being singletons. Residents of 24 US areas, aged roughly 18 to 89 years, made up the participants. Cohort placement rested on clinical history that participants reported themselves. CDR3 length: 17 amino acids. Germline CDR1 LGHNA, CDR2 YNFKEQ. Trimming removed 1 base from V and 6 bases from J, with 20 bases in between. The chain employs TRBV4-2 and TRBJ2-3, with D perhaps TRBD1 (6 bases). The source of this sequence is a man aged 55 to 69 who had recovered from COVID-19. What was sequenced was PBMCs or T cells enriched from blood (not recorded which). The CDR3 region is CASSQAGTSLTYDTQYF. The CDR3 DNA reads as TGTGCCAGCAGCCAAGCTGGGACATCTTTAACGTATGATACGCAGTATTTT.